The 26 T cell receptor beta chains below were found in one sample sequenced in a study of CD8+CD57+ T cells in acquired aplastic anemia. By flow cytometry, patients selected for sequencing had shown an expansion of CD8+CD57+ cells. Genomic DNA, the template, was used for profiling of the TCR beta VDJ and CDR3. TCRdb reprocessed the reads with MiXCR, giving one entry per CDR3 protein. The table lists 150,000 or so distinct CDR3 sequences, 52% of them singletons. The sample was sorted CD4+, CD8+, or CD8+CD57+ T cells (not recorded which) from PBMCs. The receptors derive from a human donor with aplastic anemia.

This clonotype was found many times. In DNA form, the CDR3 reads TGTGCCAGCAGTTTAGGGGGCAGGTTAGGCGAGCAGTACTTC. It is translated as CASSLGGRLGEQYF. V is TRBV27 and J is TRBJ2-7; D perhaps matches TRBD1 (6 bases). Trimming stripped 2 bases from V and 6 bases from J, with 14 bases between. Germline V gene lookup returns CDR1 MNHEY and CDR2 SMNVEV (reference sequence). This CDR3 is 14 amino acids long.

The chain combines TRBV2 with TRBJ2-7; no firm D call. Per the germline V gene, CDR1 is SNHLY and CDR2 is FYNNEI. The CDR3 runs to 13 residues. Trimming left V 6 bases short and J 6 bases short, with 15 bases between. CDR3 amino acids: CASSVTRLGEQYF. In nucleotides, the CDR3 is TGTGCCAGCAGCGTCACTCGGCTAGGCGAGCAGTACTTC. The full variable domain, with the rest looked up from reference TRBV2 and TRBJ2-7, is EPEVTQTPSHQVTQMGQEVILRCVPISNHLYFYWYRQILGQKVEFLVSFYNNEISEKSEIFDDQFSVERPDGSNFTLKIRSTKLEDSAMYFCASSVTRLGEQYFGPGTRLTVT.

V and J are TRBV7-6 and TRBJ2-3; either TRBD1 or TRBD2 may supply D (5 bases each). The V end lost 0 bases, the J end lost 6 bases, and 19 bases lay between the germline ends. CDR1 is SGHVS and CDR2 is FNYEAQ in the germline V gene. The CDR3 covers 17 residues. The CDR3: CASSLAPGTRATDTQYF. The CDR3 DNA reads TGTGCCAGCAGCTTAGCGCCTGGGACCCGGGCGACCGATACGCAGTATTTT.

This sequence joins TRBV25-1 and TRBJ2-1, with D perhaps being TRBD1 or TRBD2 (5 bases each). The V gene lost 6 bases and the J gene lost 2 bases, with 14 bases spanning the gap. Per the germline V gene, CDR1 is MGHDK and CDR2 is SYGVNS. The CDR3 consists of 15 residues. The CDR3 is CASRAGTDPYNEQFF. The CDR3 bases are TGTGCCAGCAGGGCAGGGACGGACCCCTACAATGAGCAGTTCTTC. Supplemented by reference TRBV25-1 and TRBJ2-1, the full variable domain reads EADIYQTPRYLVIGTGKKITLECSQTMGHDKMYWYQQDPGMELHLIHYSYGVNSTEKGDLSSESTVSRIRTEHFPLTLESARPSHTSQYLCASRAGTDPYNEQFFGPGTRLTVL.

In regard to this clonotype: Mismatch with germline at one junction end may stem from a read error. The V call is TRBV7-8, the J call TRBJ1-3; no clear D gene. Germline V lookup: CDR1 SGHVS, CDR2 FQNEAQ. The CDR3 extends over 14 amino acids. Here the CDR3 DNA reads TGCGCCAGCAGCTTGGGAGGGACTGGAAACACCATATATTTT. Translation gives CASSLGGTGNTIYF.

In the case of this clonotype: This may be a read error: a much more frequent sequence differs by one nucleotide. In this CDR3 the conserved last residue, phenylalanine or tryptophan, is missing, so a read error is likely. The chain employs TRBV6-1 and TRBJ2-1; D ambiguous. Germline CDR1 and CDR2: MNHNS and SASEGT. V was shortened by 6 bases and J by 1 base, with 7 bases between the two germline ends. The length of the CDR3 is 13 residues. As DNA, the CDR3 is TGTGCCAGCAGCGTGGAATCCTACAATGAGCAGTTCCTC. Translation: CASSVESYNEQFL.

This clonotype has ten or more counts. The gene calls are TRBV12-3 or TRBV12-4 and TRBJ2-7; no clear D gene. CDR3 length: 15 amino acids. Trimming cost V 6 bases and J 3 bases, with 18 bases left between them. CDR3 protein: CASSPYSTTGYEQYF. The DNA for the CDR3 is TGTGCCAGCAGCCCATATTCCACGACCGGCTACGAGCAGTACTTC.

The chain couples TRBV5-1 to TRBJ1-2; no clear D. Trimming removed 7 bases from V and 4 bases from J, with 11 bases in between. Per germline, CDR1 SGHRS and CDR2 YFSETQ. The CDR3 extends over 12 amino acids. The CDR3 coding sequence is TGCGCCAGCTCTGGCGGTACCTATGGCTACACCTTC. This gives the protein CASSGGTYGYTF.

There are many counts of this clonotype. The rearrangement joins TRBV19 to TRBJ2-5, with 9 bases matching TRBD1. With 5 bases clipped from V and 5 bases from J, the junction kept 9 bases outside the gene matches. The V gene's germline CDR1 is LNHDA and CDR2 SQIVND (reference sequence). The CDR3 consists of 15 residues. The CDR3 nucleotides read TGTGCCAGTAGTTCCCCCGGGACAGGGATGGAGACCCAGTACTTC. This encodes CASSSPGTGMETQYF.

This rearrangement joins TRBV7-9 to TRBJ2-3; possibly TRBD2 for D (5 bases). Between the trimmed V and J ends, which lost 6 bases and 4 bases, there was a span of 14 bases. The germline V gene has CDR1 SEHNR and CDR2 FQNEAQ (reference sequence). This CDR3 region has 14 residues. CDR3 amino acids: CASRKDSGADTQYF. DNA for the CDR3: TGTGCCAGCAGAAAGGACTCAGGCGCAGATACGCAGTATTTT.

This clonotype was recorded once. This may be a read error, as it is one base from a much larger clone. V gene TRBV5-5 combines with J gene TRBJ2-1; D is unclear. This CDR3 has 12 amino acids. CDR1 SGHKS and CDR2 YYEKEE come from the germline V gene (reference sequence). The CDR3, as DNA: TGTGCCAGCAGCCCCGTCTTGAATGAGCAGTCCTTC. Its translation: CASSPVLNEQSF.

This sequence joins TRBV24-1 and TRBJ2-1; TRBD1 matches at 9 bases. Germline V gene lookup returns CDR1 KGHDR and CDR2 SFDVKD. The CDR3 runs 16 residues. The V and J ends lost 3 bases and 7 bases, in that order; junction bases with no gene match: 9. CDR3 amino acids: CATSDPRDRAMNEQFF. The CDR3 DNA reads TGTGCCACCAGTGATCCCCGGGACAGGGCAATGAATGAGCAGTTCTTC.

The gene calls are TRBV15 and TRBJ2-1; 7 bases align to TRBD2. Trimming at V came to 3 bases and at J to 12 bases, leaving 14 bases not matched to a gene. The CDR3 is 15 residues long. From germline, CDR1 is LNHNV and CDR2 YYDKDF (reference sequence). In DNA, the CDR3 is TGTGCCACCAGCAGTGGAGATCCTGAAACGGGGGGGCAGTTCTTC. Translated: CATSSGDPETGGQFF.

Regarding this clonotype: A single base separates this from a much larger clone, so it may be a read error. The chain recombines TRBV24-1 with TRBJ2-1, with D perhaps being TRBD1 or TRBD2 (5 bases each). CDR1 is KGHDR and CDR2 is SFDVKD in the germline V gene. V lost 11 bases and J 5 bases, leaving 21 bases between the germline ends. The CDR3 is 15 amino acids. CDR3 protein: CASVGPPRGHNEQFF. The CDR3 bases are TGTGCCAGCGTGGGACCTCCAAGAGGGCACAATGAGCAGTTCTTC.

CDR3 region: CAIRRTGAVEGYTF. CDR3 bases: TGTGCCATCAGGCGGACAGGGGCAGTTGAGGGCTACACCTTC. The rearrangement uses TRBV10-3 and TRBJ1-2, with TRBD1 identical over 9 bases. The CDR3 sequence is 14 residues long. Germline trimming cut 6 bases from V and 8 bases from J; bases unmatched to any gene: 10. Germline-derived CDR1 and CDR2 are ENHRY and SYGVKD.

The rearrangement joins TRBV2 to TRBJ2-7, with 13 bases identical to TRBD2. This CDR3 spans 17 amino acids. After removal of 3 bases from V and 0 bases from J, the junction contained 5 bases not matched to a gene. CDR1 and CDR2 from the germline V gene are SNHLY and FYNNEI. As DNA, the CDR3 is TGTGCCAGCAGTGATGAACGACTAGCGGGGGGCTCCTACGAGCAGTACTTC. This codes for CASSDERLAGGSYEQYF.

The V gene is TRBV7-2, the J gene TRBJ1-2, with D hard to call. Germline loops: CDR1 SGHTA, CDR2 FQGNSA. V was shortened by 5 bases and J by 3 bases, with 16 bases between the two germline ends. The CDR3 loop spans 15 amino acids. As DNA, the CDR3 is TGTGCCAGCAGCCCTACGGGTCGGAAGGACTATGGCTACACCTTC. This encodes CASSPTGRKDYGYTF.

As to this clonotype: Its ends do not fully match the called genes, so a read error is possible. The CDR3 DNA is TGTGCCAGCAGTTTGGGGTTAACCACGAACACCGGGGAGCTGTTTTTT. The encoded protein is CASSLGLTTNTGELFF. This sequence joins TRBV10-3 and TRBJ2-2; the D is unclear. The CDR3 spans 16 residues. Per germline, CDR1 ENHRY and CDR2 SYGVKD.

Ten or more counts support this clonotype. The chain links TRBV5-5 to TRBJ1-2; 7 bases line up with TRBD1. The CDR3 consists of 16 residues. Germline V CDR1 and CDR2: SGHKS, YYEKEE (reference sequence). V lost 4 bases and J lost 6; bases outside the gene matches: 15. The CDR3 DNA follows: TGTGCCAGCAGCGGCCTGGAGGGGAGGGGGCGAGATGGCTACACCTTC. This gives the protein CASSGLEGRGRDGYTF.

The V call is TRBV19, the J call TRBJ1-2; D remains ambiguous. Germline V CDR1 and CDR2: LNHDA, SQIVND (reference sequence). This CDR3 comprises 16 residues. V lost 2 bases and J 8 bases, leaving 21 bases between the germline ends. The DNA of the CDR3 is TGTGCCAGTAGTATACCTGATGGCAGGCCCCAGGAGGGCTACACCTTC. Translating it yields CASSIPDGRPQEGYTF.

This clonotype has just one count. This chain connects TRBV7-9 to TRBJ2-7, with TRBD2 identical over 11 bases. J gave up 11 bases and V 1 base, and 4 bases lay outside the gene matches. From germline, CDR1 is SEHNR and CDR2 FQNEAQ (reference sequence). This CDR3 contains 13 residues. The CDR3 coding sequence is TGTGCCAGCAGCTTAGGTTTAGCGGGAGGGAAGTACTTC. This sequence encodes CASSLGLAGGKYF.

CDR3 in amino acids: CASSLAPGTGANVLTF. In DNA form, the CDR3 reads TGCGCCAGCAGCTTGGCCCCGGGGACCGGGGCCAACGTCCTGACTTTC. The chain carries TRBV5-1 and TRBJ2-6; D is tentatively TRBD1 or TRBD2 (5 bases each). This CDR3 is 16 amino acids long. CDR1 is SGHRS, CDR2 YFSETQ, per germline. V gave up 0 bases and J gave up 4 bases, with 11 bases separating them.

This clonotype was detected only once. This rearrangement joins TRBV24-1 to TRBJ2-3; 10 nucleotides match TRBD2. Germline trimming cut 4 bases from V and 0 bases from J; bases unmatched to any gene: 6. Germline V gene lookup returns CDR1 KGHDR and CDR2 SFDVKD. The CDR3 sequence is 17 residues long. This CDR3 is CATSDQGLAASTDTQYF. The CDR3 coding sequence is TGTGCCACCAGTGACCAAGGACTAGCGGCTAGCACAGATACGCAGTATTTT.

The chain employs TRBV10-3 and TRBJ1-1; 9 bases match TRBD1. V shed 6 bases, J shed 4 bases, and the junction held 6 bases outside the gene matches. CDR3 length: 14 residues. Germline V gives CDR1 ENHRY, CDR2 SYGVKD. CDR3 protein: CAISAGQGSTEAFF. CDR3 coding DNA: TGTGCCATCAGCGCGGGACAGGGTTCCACTGAAGCTTTCTTT.

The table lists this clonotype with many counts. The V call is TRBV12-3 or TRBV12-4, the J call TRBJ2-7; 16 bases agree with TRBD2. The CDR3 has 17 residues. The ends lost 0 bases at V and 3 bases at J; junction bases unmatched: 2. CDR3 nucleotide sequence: TGTGCCAGCAGTTTAGCGGGGACTAGCGGGGGGGTCTACGAGCAGTACTTC. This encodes CASSLAGTSGGVYEQYF.

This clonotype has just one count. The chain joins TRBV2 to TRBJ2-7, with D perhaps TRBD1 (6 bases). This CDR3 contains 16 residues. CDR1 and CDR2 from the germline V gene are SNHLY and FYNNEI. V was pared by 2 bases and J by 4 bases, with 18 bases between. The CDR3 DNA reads TGTGCCAGCAGTGAAATCTGGGGGCTTCCTCAATACGAGCAGTACTTC. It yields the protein CASSEIWGLPQYEQYF. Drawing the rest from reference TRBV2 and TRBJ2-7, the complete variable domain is EPEVTQTPSHQVTQMGQEVILRCVPISNHLYFYWYRQILGQKVEFLVSFYNNEISEKSEIFDDQFSVERPDGSNFTLKIRSTKLEDSAMYFCASSEIWGLPQYEQYFGPGTRLTVT.